This is a list of T cell receptor beta chains from one sample in a study of blood T cell repertoires in COVID-19. Clones were sequenced by immunoSEQ multiplex PCR, and TCRdb holds only the in-frame ones, with some missing. The sample holds about 180,000 clones; over 75% are singletons and the top ten take about 18%. Sequencing was carried out using peripheral blood. These receptors were taken from a person aged 65-85 years with COVID-19, enrolled during active disease. Each CDR3 is given with its conserved first and last residue. The size field is filled for only some rows; it gives once, few, many or a size class.

J gene,clone size,CDR3 length,V gene,CDR3 protein
TRBJ2-3,-,15,TRBV7-3,CASSFSGRAEDTQYF
TRBJ1-2,-,15,TRBV7-2,CASSAPDRANYGYTF
TRBJ1-1,-,15,TRBV5-6,CASSSEGQGITEAFF
TRBJ2-1,-,16,TRBV9,CASSTGTSSRYNEQFF
TRBJ1-2,-,14,TRBV19,CASSINSQGLGYTF
TRBJ2-7,few,12,TRBV6-5,CASTTVQGAGYF
TRBJ2-7,-,15,TRBV9,CASSEQLAPSYEQYF
TRBJ2-2,-,18,TRBV7-3,CASSTRRLAGGNTGELFF
TRBJ2-7,-,12,TRBV12-3/TRBV12-4,CASSLQGYEQYF
TRBJ1-5,once,13,TRBV7-6,CASSLHRDQPQHF
TRBJ2-3,-,15,TRBV27,CASSPTRQYTDTQYF
TRBJ2-1,-,13,TRBV28,CASSSTGRNEQFF
TRBJ2-5,-,13,TRBV7-9,CASRGGAVETQYF
TRBJ1-5,many,13,TRBV2,CASKRIQNQPQHF
TRBJ1-6,-,12,TRBV27,CASSFSGSPLHF
TRBJ1-5,-,15,TRBV5-5,CASSLDPGSFQPQHF
TRBJ2-5,-,14,TRBV6-2/TRBV6-3,CASSSRSGVETQYF
TRBJ1-2,-,11,TRBV19,CASSPGYGYTF
TRBJ2-1,-,16,TRBV15,CATSSTGQGSRDEQFF
TRBJ2-7,few,15,TRBV24-1,CATSDRRQGTYEQYF
TRBJ2-7,-,16,TRBV27,CASSLRGTGGGYEQYF
TRBJ2-4,once,18,TRBV19,CASSMKTGTKLAKNIQYF
TRBJ2-3,once,15,TRBV18,CASSPALAVTDTQYF
TRBJ2-1,-,16,TRBV5-1,CASSLEALADYNEQFF
TRBJ1-2,few,18,TRBV5-1,CASSLLPFGGQGSHGYTF
TRBJ2-4,-,16,TRBV5-4,CASSLYKTSGSYIQYF
TRBJ1-2,-,14,TRBV29-1,CSIGTGARGAGYTF
TRBJ2-1,-,15,TRBV6-5,CASGVDRGPNNEQFF
TRBJ1-5,-,16,TRBV5-6,CASSKRGVRLNQPQHF
TRBJ2-3,-,15,TRBV4-3,CASSQDGAGSDTQYF
TRBJ1-4,-,15,TRBV19,CASTDTNGRPEKLFF
TRBJ1-5,-,13,TRBV9,CASSPGINQPQHF
TRBJ2-7,few,15,TRBV19,CASSQKGVKSYEQYF
TRBJ1-1,-,17,TRBV7-9,CASSQSIWDRANTEAFF
TRBJ1-2,-,13,TRBV30,CACGGAVNYGYTF
TRBJ1-1,-,11,TRBV28,CASTQNTEAFF
TRBJ2-1,-,13,TRBV5-1,CASSILRGSEQFF
TRBJ2-1,few,14,TRBV2,CASSEGQGVNEQFF
TRBJ1-2,-,14,TRBV4-1,CASSQDTQGYGYTF
TRBJ2-1,-,15,TRBV6-6,CASSAQGWGYNEQFF
TRBJ1-2,-,16,TRBV19,CASSIDSEGQHYGYTF
TRBJ1-4,-,16,TRBV4-1,CASSQFPGQGYEKLFF
TRBJ2-3,-,18,TRBV10-1,CASPDGSGRASRPDTQYF
TRBJ2-1,-,15,TRBV19,CASSLRPGWGDEQFF
TRBJ2-7,-,14,TRBV3-1/TRBV3-2,CASSPGGAVYEQYF
TRBJ2-3,-,14,TRBV3-1/TRBV3-2,CASSPLRGTDTQYF
TRBJ1-5,-,13,TRBV21-1,CATGQGASQPQHF
TRBJ2-7,-,17,TRBV5-6,CASSLGAGTERVYEQYF
TRBJ1-2,once,13,TRBV3-1/TRBV3-2,CASSQEGINGYTF
TRBJ2-3,-,15,TRBV7-9,CASSAGHTSTDTQYF